Listed here are 24 T cell receptor beta chains from one sample, sequenced in a study of CXCR4 blockade with PD-1 therapy in pancreatic cancer. This table comes from immunoSEQ multiplex PCR, and its TCRdb copy is limited to in-frame clones, with some not included. The data contain approximately 1,500 clones, about 40% of them singletons. The sample was tumor tissue. The receptor source for this set is a human donor with pancreatic ductal adenocarcinoma.

The chain combines TRBV30 with TRBJ1-3; no reliable D call. CDR1 and CDR2 (germline): GTSNPN, SVGIG (reference sequence). The CDR3 is 13 amino acids. V was clipped by 1 base and J by 0 bases, with 4 bases between them. CDR3 sequence reads: CAWSGISGNTIYF. The CDR3 coding sequence is TGTGCCTGGAGTGGAATCTCTGGAAACACCATATATTTT.

The V call is TRBV18, the J call TRBJ1-1; 7 nucleotides line up with TRBD1. The CDR3 is 17 amino acids. Losses at the gene ends were 6 bases for V and 5 bases for J; bases not matched to a gene: 18. Germline assignment: CDR1 KGHSH and CDR2 LQKENI. CDR3 residues: CASSQQGSMRFKTEAFF. In DNA form, the CDR3 reads TGTGCCAGCTCCCAACAGGGGTCAATGAGATTTAAGACTGAAGCTTTCTTT.

In this sample, this clone turned up a few times. The chain is built from TRBV19 and TRBJ1-1; D might be TRBD1 (5 bases). This CDR3 is 13 amino acids long. V dropped 6 bases and J dropped 10 bases, with 18 bases sitting between them. CDR1 is LNHDA, CDR2 SQIVND, per germline (reference sequence). CDR3 in amino acids: CASSFAGALRAFF. The CDR3 coding sequence is TGTGCCAGTAGCTTTGCTGGGGCCTTGAGAGCTTTCTTT.

V usage is TRBV19 and J usage is TRBJ2-7, with D perhaps given as TRBD1 or TRBD2 (5 bases each). V dropped 4 bases and J dropped 5 bases, with 12 bases sitting between them. CDR1 is LNHDA, CDR2 SQIVND, per germline (reference sequence). The CDR3 covers 13 residues. CDR3 sequence: CASSTTMGDEQYF. Here the CDR3 DNA reads TGTGCCAGTAGTACAACAATGGGGGACGAGCAGTACTTC.

V is TRBV29-1 and J is TRBJ2-1, with D perhaps matching TRBD1 (5 bases). Germline V CDR1 and CDR2: SQVTM, ANQGSEA. The CDR3 has 12 residues. Trimming pared 0 bases from V and 7 bases from J, leaving 7 bases between. The CDR3 protein is CSVEEGVNEQFF. In DNA, the CDR3 is TGCAGCGTTGAAGAAGGGGTGAATGAGCAGTTCTTC.

This clone ranks as hyperexpanded (1% or more). The chain recombines TRBV4-1 with TRBJ2-2, with no clear D. Germline V gene lookup returns CDR1 MGHRA and CDR2 YSYEKL. This CDR3 region has 13 residues. Between the trimmed V and J ends, which lost 0 bases and 8 bases, there was a span of 7 bases. For the CDR3, the DNA is TGCGCCAGCAGCCAAGATAGTATGGGGGAGCTGTTTTTT. Translating it yields CASSQDSMGELFF.

This clone was counted a few times. The chain is built from TRBV6-8 and TRBJ1-3; 8 bases align to TRBD1. Trimming at V came to 8 bases and at J to 0 bases, leaving 12 bases not matched to a gene. Germline-derived CDR1 and CDR2 are MNHGY and SAAAGT. The CDR3 totals 17 residues. This chain's CDR3 is CASGRDRFPSSGNTIYF. CDR3 bases: TGTGCCAGCGGCCGGGACAGGTTCCCTTCCTCTGGAAACACCATATATTTT.

Sample share makes this clone medium-sized. The genes are TRBV7-6 and TRBJ1-3; D not resolved. This CDR3 is built from 16 residues. The germline CDR1 and CDR2 sequences are SGHVS and FNYEAQ. With 0 bases removed from V and 4 bases from J, the gap between germline ends came to 13 bases. In DNA form, the CDR3 reads TGTGCCAGCAGCTTAGCGCGGACCTCGGGGGGAAACACCATATATTTT. This sequence encodes CASSLARTSGGNTIYF.

The chain has TRBV4-1 and TRBJ1-3; D unclear. With 0 bases removed from V and 4 bases from J, the gap between germline ends came to 10 bases. Germline values: CDR1 MGHRA, CDR2 YSYEKL. There are 15 residues in the CDR3. CDR3: CASSQDPSRGNTIYF. The CDR3 DNA follows: TGCGCCAGCAGCCAAGATCCGTCTAGGGGAAACACCATATATTTT.

The genes are TRBV18 and TRBJ2-7, with D possibly called TRBD1 or TRBD2 (5 bases each). Trimming removed 3 bases at V and 2 bases at J, with 11 bases between. CDR3 size: 14 residues. CDR1 and CDR2 (germline): KGHSH, LQKENI. The CDR3 protein is CASSPLQGAYEQYF. DNA of the CDR3: TGTGCCAGCTCACCGCTCCAGGGAGCCTACGAGCAGTACTTC. Filled out from reference TRBV18 and TRBJ2-7, the complete variable domain reads NAGVMQNPRHLVRRRGQEARLRCSPMKGHSHVYWYRQLPEEGLKFMVYLQKENIIDESGMPKERFSAEFPKEGPSILRIQQVVRGDSAAYFCASSPLQGAYEQYFGPGTRLTVT.

This sequence joins TRBV29-1 and TRBJ2-3; 9 positions match TRBD1. V trimming: 6 bases; J trimming: 6 bases; junction bases outside the gene matches: 4. The CDR3 contains 12 residues. CDR1 and CDR2 (germline): SQVTM, ANQGSEA. CDR3 protein: CSVRTGADTQYF. The CDR3, as DNA: TGCAGCGTAAGGACAGGGGCCGATACGCAGTATTTT.

The genes are TRBV29-1 and TRBJ2-1, with 7 bases aligning to TRBD2. Germline CDR1 SQVTM, CDR2 ANQGSEA. The CDR3 spans 13 residues. The CDR3, as DNA: TGCAACGTCAACCTGGGACTAAACAATGAGCAGTTCTTC. Translation: CNVNLGLNNEQFF.

In its sample, this clone is large. J is TRBJ2-7 and V is TRBV6-8; D assignment may be TRBD1 or TRBD2 (5 bases each). The CDR3 contains 15 residues. Per germline, CDR1 MNHGY and CDR2 SAAAGT. Trimming removed 2 bases from V and 5 bases from J, with 16 bases in between. The CDR3: CASSYRPQGPNEQYV. CDR3 in DNA: TGTGCCAGCAGTTACCGACCCCAGGGACCCAACGAGCAGTACGTC.

As DNA, the CDR3 is TGCGCCAGCAGTGAGTCGAGAAGGGGCCGGACTGAAGCTTTCTTT. Amino acid sequence: CASSESRRGRTEAFF. The V gene is TRBV10-2, the J gene TRBJ1-1; D may be TRBD1 (5 bases). V lost 0 bases and J 5 bases, leaving 13 bases between the germline ends. The germline gives CDR1 WSHSY, CDR2 SAAADI. The CDR3 runs to 15 residues.

For the CDR3, the DNA is TGCGCCAGCAGTGGTGGCAGCGGTCAATACAATGAGCAGTTCTTC. This translates into CASSGGSGQYNEQFF. The chain uses TRBV10-2 and TRBJ2-1; tentative D call: TRBD2 (5 bases). The germline V gene has CDR1 WSHSY and CDR2 SAAADI. This CDR3 spans 15 amino acids. Trimming took off 4 bases at V and 4 bases at J, with 14 bases between the two ends.

By proportion, this clone is medium-sized. The V and J genes are TRBV11-3 and TRBJ1-2; D is possibly TRBD1 (5 bases). Germline CDR1 and CDR2: SGHNT and YENEEA. The CDR3 loop spans 14 amino acids. V lost 5 bases and J lost 6, with 16 bases in between. The CDR3 sequence: CASSPGTSPHGYTF. CDR3 DNA sequence: TGTGCCAGCAGCCCCGGGACCTCACCCCATGGCTACACCTTC.

V usage is TRBV14 and J usage is TRBJ2-2; D gene ambiguous. The CDR3 consists of 13 residues. Trimming pared 0 bases from V and 5 bases from J, leaving 4 bases between. CDR1 is SGHDN, CDR2 FVKESK, per germline. The CDR3 DNA sequence: TGTGCCAGCAGCCAAGATGGAACCGGGGAGCTGTTTTTT. Its translation: CASSQDGTGELFF.

This clone was counted between two and nine times. The V and J genes are TRBV5-1 and TRBJ2-5, with TRBD1 as a possible D gene (6 bases). The CDR3 contains 14 residues. Germline loops: CDR1 SGHRS, CDR2 YFSETQ. V was shortened by 4 bases and J by 5 bases, with 15 bases between the two germline ends. The CDR3 nucleotides read TGCGCCAGCAGCCCCCACCAGGGGCTGGAGACCCAGTACTTC. Protein: CASSPHQGLETQYF.

In its sample, this clone was seen a few times. The rearrangement links TRBV27 to TRBJ2-1; the D gene is possibly TRBD2 (5 bases). Between the trimmed V and J ends, which lost 4 bases and 3 bases, there was a span of 16 bases. Per the germline V gene, CDR1 is MNHEY and CDR2 is SMNVEV (reference sequence). The CDR3 covers 16 residues. CDR3 DNA: TGTGCCAGCAGTTCCAAGGGATTCGAGGGCTACAATGAGCAGTTCTTC. Its translation is CASSSKGFEGYNEQFF.

This clone occurred a few times. The rearrangement links TRBV5-1 to TRBJ2-5; TRBD1 matches 9 bases. CDR1 is SGHRS, CDR2 YFSETQ, per germline. V lost 2 bases and J lost 5; bases outside the gene matches: 19. This CDR3 contains 19 residues. The CDR3 bases are TGCGCCAGCAGCTTACGGGACAGGGCACCTCTCGACCCGGGCGAGACCCAGTACTTC. Translating gives CASSLRDRAPLDPGETQYF.

The rearrangement uses TRBV11-3 and TRBJ2-5, with D possibly being TRBD1 (5 bases). The CDR3 is 18 amino acids. Germline CDR1 SGHNT, CDR2 YENEEA. V dropped 5 bases and J dropped 1 base, with 23 bases sitting between them. CDR3 in amino acids: CASSLKGMRSSFQETQYF. CDR3 sequence (DNA): TGTGCCAGCAGCCTAAAGGGGATGCGGTCCTCCTTCCAAGAGACCCAGTACTTC.

The rearrangement uses TRBV30 and TRBJ1-1; weak D call: TRBD1 (6 bases). There are 13 residues in the CDR3. Between the trimmed V and J ends, which lost 3 bases and 4 bases, there was a span of 12 bases. The germline V gene encodes CDR1 GTSNPN and CDR2 SVGIG (reference sequence). This CDR3 reads CAWRKTGFTEAFF. The CDR3 nucleotides are TGTGCCTGGAGGAAAACAGGGTTCACTGAAGCTTTCTTT.

The gene calls are TRBV11-3 and TRBJ1-1, with 7 bases that match TRBD1. This CDR3 region has 15 residues. Germline CDR1 and CDR2: SGHNT and YENEEA. The J segment lost 4 bases and the V segment lost 6 bases, leaving 11 bases of the junction unmatched. CDR3 region: CASRKQGRRGTEAFF. The CDR3 DNA follows: TGTGCCAGCAGAAAACAGGGGCGAAGAGGCACTGAAGCTTTCTTT.

The gene calls are TRBV6-8 and TRBJ1-1; D unclear. CDR1 is MNHGY and CDR2 is SAAAGT in the germline V gene. This CDR3 contains 17 residues. Trimming took off 5 bases at V and 0 bases at J, with 19 bases between the two ends. The CDR3 here is CASSPNSMTALNTEAFF. The CDR3 DNA sequence: TGTGCCAGCAGTCCTAACTCGATGACCGCTCTGAACACTGAAGCTTTCTTT.